Shown below are 5 T cell receptor beta chains from a single sample sequenced in a study of blood T cell repertoires in COVID-19. The protocol was immunoSEQ multiplex PCR, while the TCRdb copy is restricted to in-frame clones and leaves out a portion. The table has 200,000 or so clones, under 90% seen once; the top ten hold around a sixth. Sequencing used peripheral blood. The receptors were gathered from a person aged 70 to 79 with COVID-19, enrolled during active disease.

This rearrangement joins TRBV6-6 to TRBJ1-6; 9 nucleotides agree with TRBD1. Germline lookup yields CDR1 MNHNY and CDR2 SVGAGI (reference sequence). V shed 5 bases and J 9 bases; nucleotides not matched to a gene: 14. CDR3 size: 17 residues. DNA for the CDR3: TGTGCCAGCAGTCGAGAGACCGGGACAGGGCCTTCTTCACCCCTCCACTTT. Translation: CASSRETGTGPSSPLHF.

This clone appeared a single time. The chain is built from TRBV9 and TRBJ1-2; unclear D gene. CDR3 length: 13 amino acids. Between the trimmed V and J ends, which lost 0 bases and 2 bases, there was a span of 5 bases. The germline CDR1 and CDR2 sequences are SGDLS and YYNGEE. CDR3 nucleotides: TGTGCCAGCAGCGTAGCGAGGAACTATGGCTACACCTTC. Protein sequence: CASSVARNYGYTF.

This rearrangement joins TRBV24-1 to TRBJ2-2; TRBD2 matches at 13 bases. Germline trimming cut 5 bases from V and 5 bases from J; bases unmatched to any gene: 7. The germline gives CDR1 KGHDR, CDR2 SFDVKD. This CDR3 is 17 amino acids long. Here the CDR3 reads CATSAWTSGGGTGELFF. The DNA for the CDR3 is TGTGCCACCAGTGCTTGGACTAGCGGGGGCGGGACCGGGGAGCTGTTTTTT.

The CDR3 DNA sequence: TGCGCCAGCAGTTTCAGCGGGGGGGCTTGGGATACGCAGTATTTT. Its translation: CASSFSGGAWDTQYF. The chain links TRBV5-1 to TRBJ2-3, with 10 bases aligning to TRBD2. The V gene end was trimmed by 5 bases and the J gene end by 6 bases; junction bases not matched to a gene: 9. Germline CDR1 SGHRS, CDR2 YFSETQ. The CDR3 spans 15 residues.

The J gene is TRBJ1-2, the V gene TRBV29-1; the match to TRBD1 covers 7 bases. V lost 7 bases to trimming and J lost 7 bases; unmatched junction nucleotides: 9. The CDR3 covers 12 residues. Per germline, CDR1 SQVTM and CDR2 ANQGSEA. The CDR3 region has the DNA TGCAGCGCCCGGACAGGCCCAGGTGGCTACACCTTC. Translated: CSARTGPGGYTF.